This TCR beta chain was obtained from a study of OX40 agonist ivuxolimab in advanced cancers. Whole-study context: At doses from 0.01 to 10 mg/kg, patients were given intravenous ivuxolimab every 2 weeks. Three individuals attained partial responses, comprising one hepatocellular carcinoma case and two cutaneous melanoma cases.

The CDR3 is 12 residues long. Germline lookup yields CDR1 MGHRA and CDR2 YSYEKL. Trimming took 2 bases from V and 7 from J, leaving 9 bases between them. Some clones are missing from TCRdb's copy, which holds only in-frame ones; the method was immunoSEQ multiplex PCR. The repertoire holds under 85,000 clones, with 93% as singletons. The J gene is TRBJ2-7, the V gene TRBV4-1; no firm D call. Sequenced here: CD4+ or CD8+ T cells sorted from blood, sampled in a trial of the OX40 agonist ivuxolimab. The sequence came from an adult with an advanced solid tumor such as melanoma, head and neck, liver or kidney cancer. CDR3 DNA: TGCGCCAGCAGCCAACCCCCCCTGGAGCAGTACTTC. Its translation is CASSQPPLEQYF.